What follows are 18 T cell receptor beta chains derived from one specimen sequenced in a study of blood T cell repertoires in COVID-19. Sequencing used immunoSEQ multiplex PCR; TCRdb keeps in-frame clones, though not all of them. The sample records 400,000 to 550,000 clones, 70% to 90% being singletons. Sequencing was done on a sample of PBMCs or T cells enriched from blood (not recorded which). These receptors all come from a woman younger than 30 with acute COVID-19.

The V and J genes are TRBV11-2 and TRBJ2-7, with 9 bases that match TRBD1. The germline CDR1 and CDR2 sequences are SGHAT and FQNNGV. The CDR3 contains 16 residues. The V and J ends lost 0 bases and 3 bases, in that order; junction bases with no gene match: 6. As DNA, the CDR3 is TGTGCCAGCAGCTTAGAGGGGACAGGGAGGAACTACGAGCAGTACTTC. Its protein product is CASSLEGTGRNYEQYF.

V is TRBV27 and J is TRBJ2-3, with a possible D match to TRBD1 (5 bases). This CDR3 region has 14 residues. Germline loops: CDR1 MNHEY, CDR2 SMNVEV (reference sequence). V lost 5 bases, J lost 3 bases, and 12 bases lay in between. DNA for the CDR3: TGTGCCAGCAGTGTGGCAGGGTCTACAGATACGCAGTATTTT. As protein: CASSVAGSTDTQYF.

This clone has just one count. The chain uses TRBV4-3 and TRBJ1-5; unclear D gene. The CDR3 is made up of 14 amino acids. V lost 0 bases and J lost 3, with 6 bases in between. In germline, CDR1 is LGHNA, CDR2 YSLEER. The CDR3 coding sequence is TGCGCCAGCAGCCAAGATCCACTCAATCAGCCCCAGCATTTT. Protein product: CASSQDPLNQPQHF.

The chain uses TRBV5-1 and TRBJ2-3; TRBD2 agrees at 13 bases. The trim removed 4 bases at V and 7 bases at J, leaving 9 bases unmatched. Germline V gives CDR1 SGHRS, CDR2 YFSETQ. The CDR3 has 16 amino acids. CDR3 bases: TGCGCCAGCAGCGCTCAACTAGCGGGGGGGCCTCATACGCAGTATTTT. Protein sequence: CASSAQLAGGPHTQYF.

The V and J genes are TRBV25-1 and TRBJ2-7; 7 bases map to TRBD1. CDR1 is MGHDK and CDR2 is SYGVNS in the germline V gene. The CDR3 totals 15 residues. The ends lost 1 base at V and 4 bases at J; junction bases unmatched: 7. The CDR3 DNA reads as TGTGCCAGCAGTGAATTCGGAAACAGGGGTTACGAGCAGTACTTC. This codes for CASSEFGNRGYEQYF.

V usage is TRBV5-8 and J usage is TRBJ1-1; 8 bases map to TRBD1. V lost 4 bases and J lost 4; bases outside the gene matches: 6. Germline CDR1 is SGHTS and CDR2 is YDEGEE. The CDR3 is 14 residues long. For the CDR3, the DNA is TGTGCCAGCAGCGTCTCAGGGGGCCTCACTGAAGCTTTCTTT. Translating it yields CASSVSGGLTEAFF.

The chain employs TRBV28 and TRBJ2-2; 11 positions match TRBD2. The junction had 3 bases not matched to a gene; V was cut back by 9 bases and J by 0 bases. In germline, CDR1 is MDHEN, CDR2 SYDVKM. The CDR3 spans 15 residues. The CDR3 DNA follows: TGTGCCAGTGGACTAGCGGGTACGAACACCGGGGAGCTGTTTTTT. It codes for CASGLAGTNTGELFF. Variable domain in full (rest from reference TRBV28 and TRBJ2-2): DVKVTQSSRYLVKRTGEKVFLECVQDMDHENMFWYRQDPGLGLRLIYFSYDVKMKEKGDIPEGYSVSREKKERFSLILESASTNQTSMYLCASGLAGTNTGELFFGEGSRLTVL.

The chain has TRBV2 and TRBJ1-5; 7 positions match TRBD1. J gave up 3 bases and V 5 bases, and 10 bases lay outside the gene matches. CDR3 length: 16 residues. Germline values: CDR1 SNHLY, CDR2 FYNNEI. CDR3 sequence: CASSPDRDGSNQPQHF. Written as DNA, the CDR3 is TGTGCCAGCAGTCCCGACAGGGATGGTTCCAATCAGCCCCAGCATTTT.

The chain uses TRBV7-9 and TRBJ2-7; possibly TRBD1 for D (5 bases). The CDR3 is 14 amino acids. Trimming removed 2 bases at V and 2 bases at J, with 10 bases between. Germline V gene lookup returns CDR1 SEHNR and CDR2 FQNEAQ (reference sequence). This CDR3 reads CASSLLLGPYEQYF. CDR3 sequence (DNA): TGTGCCAGCAGCTTACTGTTGGGGCCCTACGAGCAGTACTTC.

The chain is built from TRBV4-3 and TRBJ1-2; D is uncertain. CDR3 size: 13 residues. Trimming took 0 bases from V and 8 from J, leaving 10 bases between them. Germline V CDR1 and CDR2: LGHNA, YSLEER. CDR3 sequence: CASSQDEGQGYTF. The CDR3 nucleotides read TGCGCCAGCAGCCAAGATGAGGGCCAGGGCTACACCTTC.

The rearrangement links TRBV4-1 to TRBJ2-1; 8 nucleotides align to TRBD2. Germline lookup yields CDR1 MGHRA and CDR2 YSYEKL. The CDR3 is 16 residues long. Germline trimming cut 2 bases from V and 8 bases from J; bases unmatched to any gene: 11. Written as DNA, the CDR3 is TGCGCCAGCAGCCAAACAGGACCGGGAGGGAGAGATGAGCAGTTCTTC. Protein: CASSQTGPGGRDEQFF.

This clone was counted a single time. V and J are TRBV7-3 and TRBJ2-5, with a tentative D call TRBD1 (6 bases). Between the trimmed V and J ends, which lost 3 bases and 5 bases, there was a span of 10 bases. Germline-derived CDR1 and CDR2 are SGHTA and FQGTGA. The CDR3 covers 13 residues. The CDR3 region has the DNA TGTGCCAGCAGCTTTTCACAGGGTGAGACCCAGTACTTC. Its translation is CASSFSQGETQYF.

This clone was observed a handful of times. The V and J genes are TRBV6-5 and TRBJ1-2; weak D call: TRBD1 (6 bases). This CDR3 contains 13 residues. In germline, CDR1 is MNHEY, CDR2 SVGAGI. CDR3 nucleotides: TGTGCGTCGGGTCCCGGGACACCATATGGCTACACCTTC. This translates into CASGPGTPYGYTF.

The V and J genes are TRBV30 and TRBJ1-2; 7 bases fit TRBD1. V shed 4 bases, J shed 6 bases, and the junction held 11 bases outside the gene matches. Germline V gene data show CDR1 as GTSNPN and CDR2 as SVGIG (reference sequence). The CDR3 sequence is 14 residues long. CDR3: CAWKDRAAGNGYTF. In nucleotides, the CDR3 is TGTGCCTGGAAAGACAGGGCGGCGGGGAATGGCTACACCTTC. Filled out from reference TRBV30 and TRBJ1-2, the complete variable domain reads SQTIHQWPATLVQPVGSPLSLECTVEGTSNPNLYWYRQAAGRGLQLLFYSVGIGQISSEVPQNLSASRPQDRQFILSSKKLLLSDSGFYLCAWKDRAAGNGYTFGSGTRLTVV.

The chain joins TRBV11-2 to TRBJ1-6; 8 bases are shared with TRBD1. V was clipped by 4 bases and J by 7 bases; unmatched bases: 6. The CDR3 consists of 15 residues. Germline CDR1 SGHAT, CDR2 FQNNGV. Written as DNA, the CDR3 is TGTGCCAGCAGCTCGCAAGGGACAGGCAATTCACCCCTCCACTTT. Protein sequence: CASSSQGTGNSPLHF.

The chain uses TRBV19 and TRBJ1-4; 7 nucleotides align to TRBD1. CDR1 and CDR2 from the germline V gene are LNHDA and SQIVND (reference sequence). This CDR3 spans 16 amino acids. The V gene end was trimmed by 7 bases and the J gene end by 0 bases; junction bases not matched to a gene: 8. CDR3 nucleotide sequence: TGTGCCAGTACTCTTCTTGGGACAGCAACTAATGAAAAACTGTTTTTT. Translated: CASTLLGTATNEKLFF.

The CDR3 here is CASSRHSGRTTGELFF. The CDR3 bases are TGCGCCAGCAGCCGTCATAGCGGGAGGACCACCGGGGAGCTGTTTTTT. The rearrangement links TRBV4-3 to TRBJ2-2; 10 nucleotides align to TRBD2. The CDR3 length is 16 residues. V lost 4 bases and J lost 4; bases outside the gene matches: 6. The germline gives CDR1 LGHNA, CDR2 YSLEER.

DNA of the CDR3: TGTGCCAGCAGTCTCGGACAATACTCTGGAAACACCATATATTTT. Protein sequence: CASSLGQYSGNTIYF. The rearrangement links TRBV3-1 (or the pseudogene TRBV3-2) to TRBJ1-3, with D maybe TRBD1 (5 bases). This CDR3 is 15 amino acids long. V lost 6 bases, J lost 0 bases, and 12 bases lay in between. Germline lookup yields CDR1 LGHDT and CDR2 YNNKEL (reference sequence).